This T cell receptor (beta chain) was sequenced in a study of T cell responses to AZD1222 COVID-19 vaccine (dated by TCRdb to the early 2020s). Context from the whole study: A total of just over 230 trial participants underwent TCR sequencing, of whom nearly 210 received two doses of AZD1222 and about 26 received two doses of the MenACWY control vaccine. Trial participants were enrolled into age subgroups of 18-55, 56-69 and 70-plus years, which contained roughly 150, 30 and 60 TCR-sequenced participants, respectively.

The CDR3 regions of human TCRbeta chains were analyzed by immunosequencing. As for the original processing: TCRs in the repertoires were matched against a reference library of SARS-CoV-2-specific TCRs that had been generated with the MIRA antigen-specificity platform. Breadth meant the fraction of unique TCRs that were SARS-CoV-2-associated, whereas depth meant the fraction of total T cells that were SARS-CoV-2-associated. Using the MIRA data, every spike-specific TCR was mapped to the spike region that the TCR reacted to and assigned to either a CD4 or a CD8 class. Log10-transformed breadth and depth values were compared by one-way ANOVA with Sidak's multiple comparisons tests. TCRdb retrieved this table from immuneACCESS and kept in-frame rearrangements only. Not all clones are present; in checked studies, unresolved V genes account for under half, and no reason is known for the remainder. V and J calls and clone size follow that table, whereas D and trimming were derived from the DNA. Within this sample are 180,000 or so clones, with about 88% of them counted one time only. The ten largest clones add up to roughly 26% of the sample.

From its cysteine to its phenylalanine, the CDR3 spans 14 amino acids. Only the CDR3 DNA stays, 42 bases, in frame from base 1. CDR1 MNHEY and CDR2 SMNVEV are derived from the germline V gene (reference sequence). Relative to germline, V is 2 bases shorter and J is 4 bases shorter, with 11 bases between their ends. About this clone itself: Its recognized antigen is unknown. Nothing much larger sits one base from this clone, and base qualities are not available.

Overall study results and their limits: Most participants were white British and females outnumbered males, and the authors suggested that clonal diversity may have been underestimated. Reportedly, close to half of the unique spike-specific TCRs recognized epitopes lying outside the regions that are mutated in the B.1.351 and B.1.1.7 variants. Spike-specific TCR breadth and depth rose significantly after two AZD1222 doses compared with day 0 and with MenACWY recipients. CD4 TCRs associated with the vaccine covered the entire spike protein, and the dominant responses were in regions 160-218 and 743-854. Because no day 14 peak-response samples were available, repertoires were characterized only after the peak T cell response. Conclusions about previously exposed vaccinees are limited because only six or seven AZD1222 recipients were SARS-CoV-2 seropositive at baseline. The 56-69-year group was small, and its depth increase did not reach significance, likely because of low power.

The time point label, read with the paper, signifies: about 28 days (+/-7) after the second vaccine dose. AZD1222 recipients whose second dose came at about 4 weeks and those whose second dose came at about 12 weeks were combined into one group, since spike-specific TCR depth and breadth did not differ between the two schedules. The vaccinee samples were drawn from two UK trials, COV001 and COV002, one of which was a single-blind randomized controlled phase 2/3 trial testing AZD1222 (ChAdOx1 nCoV-19) in healthy adults. For TCRbeta chain sequencing, PBMC samples were collected from trial participants at day 0 and at day 28 after the second dose.

The source was peripheral blood, collected 28 days after the second AZD1222 dose. The rearrangement combines TRBV27 with TRBJ2-5; no D gene call is confident. This receptor was identified in an adult who received the AZD1222 COVID-19 vaccine. The nucleotide sequence reads TGTGCCAGCAGTTTAGGACGGACCCCAGAGACCCAGTACTTC. This yields the protein CASSLGRTPETQYF.